The 3 T cell receptor beta chains in this list originate from one sample, sequenced in a study of CD8+ T cells in alopecia areata (dated by TCRdb to between 2018 and 2020). The sample's time point label, decoded: roughly 26 weeks on oral tofacitinib. In the paper's terms, the treatment or condition label means: oral pan-JAK inhibitor, 5-10 mg twice daily. Library preparation used the immunoSEQ multiplex PCR assay. RNA was extracted from all samples and reverse transcribed into cDNA as template for TCR sequencing. Drawn from immuneACCESS, this table holds only the in-frame rearrangements with V and J called that TCRdb kept. Clones are partly lost; checked studies trace under half to an unresolved V gene and leave the rest unexplained. Recorded for this sample are 150,000 to 200,000 clones; 55% to 75% of them occurred a single time. Of the sample, roughly 5% falls within the top ten clones. Source: CD4+ T cells sorted from blood, taken at week 24, from a patient treated with tofacitinib. The source is a human donor with alopecia areata.

The chain joins TRBV30 to TRBJ1-2; 7 nucleotides align to TRBD1. The ends lost 5 bases at V and 4 bases at J; junction bases unmatched: 1. CDR1 is GTSNPN and CDR2 is SVGIG in the germline V gene (reference sequence). The CDR3 sequence is 11 residues long. The CDR3 region is CAWWTGYGYTF. The CDR3 DNA reads as TGTGCCTGGTGGACAGGCTATGGCTACACCTTC.

This sequence joins TRBV30 and TRBJ2-3, with 9 bases aligning to TRBD2. V lost 0 bases, J lost 9 bases, and 4 bases stayed unmatched. Germline V gene lookup returns CDR1 GTSNPN and CDR2 SVGIG (reference sequence). This CDR3 contains 13 residues. The CDR3, as DNA: TGTGCCTGGAGTGTCCTAGCGGGACCCACGCAGTATTTT. Translated: CAWSVLAGPTQYF.

This clone was seen a handful of times. V gene TRBV7-2 combines with J gene TRBJ2-5; D not resolved. V dropped 4 bases and J dropped 9 bases, with 9 bases sitting between them. CDR3 size: 11 residues. Germline V gene sequence: CDR1 SGHTA, CDR2 FQGNSA. As DNA, the CDR3 is TGTGCCAGCAGCTCTGCTAGTGCCCAGTACTTC. Residues: CASSSASAQYF.